This record looks at one T cell receptor (beta chain) sequence and its context. These data belong to a study of OX40 agonist ivuxolimab in advanced cancers. With 5 bases clipped from V and 5 bases from J, the junction kept 4 bases outside the gene matches. Germline lookup yields CDR1 MDHEN and CDR2 SYDVKM. The CDR3 loop spans 13 amino acids. Clones were sequenced by immunoSEQ multiplex PCR, and TCRdb holds only the in-frame ones, with some missing. The sample yields nearly 60,000 clones, about 81% seen once. This receptor was identified in an adult with an advanced solid tumor such as melanoma, head and neck, liver or kidney cancer. Here the sequenced sample was CD4+ or CD8+ T cells sorted from blood, taken in a trial of the OX40 agonist ivuxolimab. The chain carries TRBV28 and TRBJ1-2; 8 bases are a match to TRBD1. CDR3 sequence (DNA): TGTGCCAGCAGTCGACAGGGGAGTTATGGCTACACCTTC. It yields the protein CASSRQGSYGYTF.